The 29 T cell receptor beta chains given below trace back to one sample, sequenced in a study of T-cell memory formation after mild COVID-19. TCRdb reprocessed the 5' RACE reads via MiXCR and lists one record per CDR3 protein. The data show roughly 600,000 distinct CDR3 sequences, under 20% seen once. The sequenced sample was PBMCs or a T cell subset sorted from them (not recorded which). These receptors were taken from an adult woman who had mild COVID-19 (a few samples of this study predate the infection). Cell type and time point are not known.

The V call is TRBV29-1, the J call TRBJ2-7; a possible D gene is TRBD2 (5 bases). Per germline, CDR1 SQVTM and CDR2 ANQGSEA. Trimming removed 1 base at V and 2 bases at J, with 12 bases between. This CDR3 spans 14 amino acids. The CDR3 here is CSVEVPGSPYEQYF. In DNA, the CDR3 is TGCAGCGTTGAAGTCCCGGGAAGCCCCTACGAGCAGTACTTC.

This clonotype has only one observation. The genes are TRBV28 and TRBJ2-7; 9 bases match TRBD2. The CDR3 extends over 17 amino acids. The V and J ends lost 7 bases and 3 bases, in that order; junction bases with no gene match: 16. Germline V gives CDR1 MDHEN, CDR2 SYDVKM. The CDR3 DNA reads TGTGCCAGCACCCCAGGGCGTCGCGGGGGGGCATTCTACGAGCAGTACTTC. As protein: CASTPGRRGGAFYEQYF.

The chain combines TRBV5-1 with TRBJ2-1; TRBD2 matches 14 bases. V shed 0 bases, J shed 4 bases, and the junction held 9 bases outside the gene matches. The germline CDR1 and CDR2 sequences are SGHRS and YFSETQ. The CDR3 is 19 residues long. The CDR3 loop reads CASSLGLAGGPGTYNEQFF. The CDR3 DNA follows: TGCGCCAGCAGCTTGGGACTAGCGGGAGGGCCAGGGACTTACAATGAGCAGTTCTTC.

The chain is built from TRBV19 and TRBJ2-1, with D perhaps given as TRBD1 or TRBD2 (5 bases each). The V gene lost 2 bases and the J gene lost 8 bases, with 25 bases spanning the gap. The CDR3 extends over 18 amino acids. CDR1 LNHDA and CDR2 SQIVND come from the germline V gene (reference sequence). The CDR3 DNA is TGTGCCAGTAGTATACAGGTCCACCGGGACCCACTCCTGCATGAGCAGTTCTTC. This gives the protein CASSIQVHRDPLLHEQFF.

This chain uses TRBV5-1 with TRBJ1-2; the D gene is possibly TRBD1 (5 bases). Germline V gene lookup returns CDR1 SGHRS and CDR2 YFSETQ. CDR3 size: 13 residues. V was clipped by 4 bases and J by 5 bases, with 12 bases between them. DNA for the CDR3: TGCGCCAGCAGCCCCCGGGACGATTATGGCTACACCTTC. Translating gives CASSPRDDYGYTF.

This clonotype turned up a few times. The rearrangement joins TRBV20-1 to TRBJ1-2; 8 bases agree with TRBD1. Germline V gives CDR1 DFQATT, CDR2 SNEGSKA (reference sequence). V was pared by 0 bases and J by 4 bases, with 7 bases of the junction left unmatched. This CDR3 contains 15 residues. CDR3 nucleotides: TGCAGTGCTAGAGATAGGACAGGGAACCCCTATGGCTACACCTTC. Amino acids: CSARDRTGNPYGYTF.

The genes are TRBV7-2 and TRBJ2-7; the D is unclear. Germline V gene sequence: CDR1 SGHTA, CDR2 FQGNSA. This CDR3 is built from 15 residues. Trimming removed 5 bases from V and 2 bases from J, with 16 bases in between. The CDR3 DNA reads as TGTGCCAGCAGCCCCTCCAGACGACCTACCTACGAGCAGTACTTC. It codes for CASSPSRRPTYEQYF.

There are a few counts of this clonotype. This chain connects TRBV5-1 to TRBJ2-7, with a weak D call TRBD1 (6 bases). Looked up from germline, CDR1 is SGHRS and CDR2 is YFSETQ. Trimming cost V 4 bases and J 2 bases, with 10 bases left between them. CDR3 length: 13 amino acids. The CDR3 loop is CASSHGQTYEQYF. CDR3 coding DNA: TGCGCCAGCAGCCACGGACAGACCTACGAGCAGTACTTC. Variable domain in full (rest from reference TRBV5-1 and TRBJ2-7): KAGVTQTPRYLIKTRGQQVTLSCSPISGHRSVSWYQQTPGQGLQFLFEYFSETQRNKGNFPGRFSGRQFSNSRSEMNVSTLELGDSALYLCASSHGQTYEQYFGPGTRLTVT.

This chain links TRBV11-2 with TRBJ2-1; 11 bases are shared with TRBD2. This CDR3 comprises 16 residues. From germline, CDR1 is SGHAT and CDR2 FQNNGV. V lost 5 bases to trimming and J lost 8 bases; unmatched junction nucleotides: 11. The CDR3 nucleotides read TGTGCCAGCAGCCCCAACCCCCTACTAGCGGGAGATGAGCAGTTCTTC. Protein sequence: CASSPNPLLAGDEQFF.

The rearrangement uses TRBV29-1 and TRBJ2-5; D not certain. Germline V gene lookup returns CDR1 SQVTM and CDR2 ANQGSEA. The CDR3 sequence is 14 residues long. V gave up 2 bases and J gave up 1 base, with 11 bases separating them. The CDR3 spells CSVEYVGGQETQYF. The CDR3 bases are TGCAGCGTTGAATATGTCGGCGGCCAAGAGACCCAGTACTTC.

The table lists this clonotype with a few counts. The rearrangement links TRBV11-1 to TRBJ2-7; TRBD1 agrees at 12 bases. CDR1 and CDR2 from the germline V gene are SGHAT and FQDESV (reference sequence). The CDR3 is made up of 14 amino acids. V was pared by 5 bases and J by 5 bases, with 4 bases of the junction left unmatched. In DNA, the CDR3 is TGTGCCAGCAGCCAAGGGACAGGGGGCCACGAGCAGTACTTC. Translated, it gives CASSQGTGGHEQYF.

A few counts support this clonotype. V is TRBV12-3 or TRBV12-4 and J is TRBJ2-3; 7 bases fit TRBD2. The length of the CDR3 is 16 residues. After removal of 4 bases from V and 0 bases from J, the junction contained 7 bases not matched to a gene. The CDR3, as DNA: TGTGCCAGCAGTTCCAGCGGGACCGAAAGCACAGATACGCAGTATTTT. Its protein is CASSSSGTESTDTQYF.

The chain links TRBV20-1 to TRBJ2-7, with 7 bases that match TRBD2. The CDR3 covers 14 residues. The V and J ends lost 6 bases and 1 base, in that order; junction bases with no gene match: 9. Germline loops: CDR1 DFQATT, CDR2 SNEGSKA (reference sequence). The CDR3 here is CSALGEGTSYEQYF. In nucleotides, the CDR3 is TGCAGTGCCCTGGGGGAGGGTACTTCCTACGAGCAGTACTTC.

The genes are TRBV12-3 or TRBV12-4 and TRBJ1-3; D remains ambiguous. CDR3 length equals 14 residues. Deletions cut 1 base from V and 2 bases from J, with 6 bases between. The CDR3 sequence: CASSLGAAGNTIYF. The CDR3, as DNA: TGTGCCAGCAGTTTAGGGGCGGCTGGAAACACCATATATTTT.

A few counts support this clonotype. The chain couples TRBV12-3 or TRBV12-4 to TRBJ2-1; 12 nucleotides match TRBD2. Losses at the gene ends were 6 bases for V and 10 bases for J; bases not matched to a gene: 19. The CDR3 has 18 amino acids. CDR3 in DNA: TGTGCCAGCAGCCCCGAGATTTCTAGCGGGAGGGCCCGGGGGGAGCAGTTCTTC. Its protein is CASSPEISSGRARGEQFF.

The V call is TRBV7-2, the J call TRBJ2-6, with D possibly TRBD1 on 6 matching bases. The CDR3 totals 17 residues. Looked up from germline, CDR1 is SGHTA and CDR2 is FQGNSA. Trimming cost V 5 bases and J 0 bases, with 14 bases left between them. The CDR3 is CASSARQVSSGANVLTF. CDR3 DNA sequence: TGTGCCAGCAGCGCCCGACAGGTTAGCTCTGGGGCCAACGTCCTGACTTTC.

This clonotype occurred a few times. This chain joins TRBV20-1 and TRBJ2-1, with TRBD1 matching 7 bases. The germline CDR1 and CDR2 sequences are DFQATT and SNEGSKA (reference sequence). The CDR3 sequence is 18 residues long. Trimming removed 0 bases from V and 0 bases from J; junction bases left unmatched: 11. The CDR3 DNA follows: TGCAGTGCTAGAGATGGGGTTAGGGGGCCGAGCTCCTACAATGAGCAGTTCTTC. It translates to CSARDGVRGPSSYNEQFF.

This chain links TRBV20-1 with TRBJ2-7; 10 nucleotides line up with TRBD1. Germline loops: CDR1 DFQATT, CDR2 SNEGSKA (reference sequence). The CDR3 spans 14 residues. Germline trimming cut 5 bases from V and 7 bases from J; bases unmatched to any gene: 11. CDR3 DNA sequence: TGCAGTGCTCTTAGGACAGGGGGTCGTTCGGAGCAGTACTTC. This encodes CSALRTGGRSEQYF.

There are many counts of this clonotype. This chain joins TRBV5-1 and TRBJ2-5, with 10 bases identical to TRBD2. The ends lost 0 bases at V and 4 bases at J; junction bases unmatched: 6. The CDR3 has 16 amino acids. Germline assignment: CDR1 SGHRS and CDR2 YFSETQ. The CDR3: CASSLAPAGGRETQYF. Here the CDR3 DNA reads TGCGCCAGCAGCTTGGCCCCAGCGGGAGGGAGAGAGACCCAGTACTTC.

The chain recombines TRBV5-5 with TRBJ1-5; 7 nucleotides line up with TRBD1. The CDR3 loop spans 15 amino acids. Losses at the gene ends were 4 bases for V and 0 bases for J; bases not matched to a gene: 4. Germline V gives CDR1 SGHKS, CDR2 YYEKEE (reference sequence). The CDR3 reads CASSRDSLSNQPQHF. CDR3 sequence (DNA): TGTGCCAGCAGCCGGGACAGCCTTAGCAATCAGCCCCAGCATTTT.

The CDR3 protein is CASSFLGYNNQPQHF. CDR3 DNA sequence: TGTGCCAGCAGTTTCCTAGGGTATAACAATCAGCCCCAGCATTTT. The chain is built from TRBV12-3 or TRBV12-4 and TRBJ1-5; no clear D. Trimming cost V 3 bases and J 3 bases, with 12 bases left between them. The CDR3 consists of 15 residues.

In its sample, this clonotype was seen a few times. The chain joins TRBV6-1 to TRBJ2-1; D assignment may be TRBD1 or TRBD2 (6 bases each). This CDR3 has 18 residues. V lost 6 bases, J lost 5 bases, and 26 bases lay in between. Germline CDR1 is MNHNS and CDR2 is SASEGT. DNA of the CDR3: TGTGCCAGCAGCACCGCTAAGCGAGGGGGGCTACGGCACAATGAGCAGTTCTTC. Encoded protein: CASSTAKRGGLRHNEQFF.

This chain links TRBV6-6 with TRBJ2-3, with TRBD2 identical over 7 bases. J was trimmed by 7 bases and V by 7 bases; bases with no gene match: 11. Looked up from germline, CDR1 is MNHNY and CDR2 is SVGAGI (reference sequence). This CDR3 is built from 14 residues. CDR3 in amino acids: CASTLDGGWNTQYF. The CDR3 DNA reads TGTGCCAGCACCCTAGACGGGGGGTGGAATACGCAGTATTTT.

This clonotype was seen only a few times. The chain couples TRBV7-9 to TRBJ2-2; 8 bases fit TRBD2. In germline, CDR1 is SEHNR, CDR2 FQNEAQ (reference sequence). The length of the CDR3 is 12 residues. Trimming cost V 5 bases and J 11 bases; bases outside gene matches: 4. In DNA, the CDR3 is TGTGCCAGCAGCCACACTAGCGGAGAGCTGTTTTTT. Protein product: CASSHTSGELFF.

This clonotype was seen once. The CDR3 coding sequence is TGTGCCAGCAGTTCCGCTCTCTCAAGCGGGGGGCCATACGAGCAGTACTTC. This encodes CASSSALSSGGPYEQYF. The genes are TRBV7-2 and TRBJ2-7; 9 positions match TRBD2. Germline loops: CDR1 SGHTA, CDR2 FQGNSA. CDR3 length: 17 amino acids. V shed 6 bases, J shed 4 bases, and the junction held 16 bases outside the gene matches.

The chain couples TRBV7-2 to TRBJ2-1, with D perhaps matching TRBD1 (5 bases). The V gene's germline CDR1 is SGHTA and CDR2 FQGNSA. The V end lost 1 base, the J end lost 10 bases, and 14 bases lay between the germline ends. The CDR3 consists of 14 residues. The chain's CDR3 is CASSLVAGRNEQFF. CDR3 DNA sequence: TGTGCCAGCAGCTTAGTAGCAGGGCGTAACGAGCAGTTCTTC.

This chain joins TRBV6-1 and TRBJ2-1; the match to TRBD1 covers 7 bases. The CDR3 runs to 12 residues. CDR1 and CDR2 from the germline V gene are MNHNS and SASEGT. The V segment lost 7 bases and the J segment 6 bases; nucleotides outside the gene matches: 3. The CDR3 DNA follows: TGTGCCAGCATACCAGGGGGCAATGAGCAGTTCTTC. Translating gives CASIPGGNEQFF.

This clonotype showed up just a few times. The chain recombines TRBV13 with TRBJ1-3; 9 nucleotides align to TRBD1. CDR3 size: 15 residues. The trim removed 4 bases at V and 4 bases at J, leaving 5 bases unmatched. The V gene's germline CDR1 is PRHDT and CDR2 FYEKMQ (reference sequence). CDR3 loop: CASSSGQGTGNTIYF. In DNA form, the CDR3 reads TGTGCCAGCAGCTCCGGACAGGGGACCGGAAACACCATATATTTT.

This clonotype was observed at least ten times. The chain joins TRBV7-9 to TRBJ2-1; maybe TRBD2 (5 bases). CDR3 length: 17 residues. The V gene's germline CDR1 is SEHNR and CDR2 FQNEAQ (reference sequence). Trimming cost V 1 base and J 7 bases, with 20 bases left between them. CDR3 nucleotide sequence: TGTGCCAGCAGCTTAGATTTAAGAAGGGCAGGAGGAAATGAGCAGTTCTTC. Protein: CASSLDLRRAGGNEQFF.